This T cell receptor (beta chain) comes out of a study of identical twins. Study-level results: For out-of-frame beta sequences, excess twin sharing was weaker. The study reached conclusions through statistical analysis that was cross-sectional, not following the same donors.

This CDR3 is 14 amino acids long. Germline values: CDR1 SGDLS, CDR2 YYNGEE. Each CDR3 protein gets one entry after TCRdb re-called the 5' RACE reads with MiXCR. The top ten clones hold around 0.25% of a sample with 1.5 million to 2 million distinct CDR3 sequences, roughly 35% of them seen once. As to this clonotype: Its matching antigen is unknown.

The chain is built from TRBV9 and TRBJ2-1, with 7 bases aligning to TRBD2. The J call is doubtful: the DNA matches TRBJ2-7 better. The sequenced material came from cord blood. This TCR was sampled from a newborn girl in good health. The DNA of the CDR3 is TGTGCCAGCAGCGCTCAAGCGGGATACAATGAGCAGTACTTC. This translates into CASSAQAGYNEQYF.